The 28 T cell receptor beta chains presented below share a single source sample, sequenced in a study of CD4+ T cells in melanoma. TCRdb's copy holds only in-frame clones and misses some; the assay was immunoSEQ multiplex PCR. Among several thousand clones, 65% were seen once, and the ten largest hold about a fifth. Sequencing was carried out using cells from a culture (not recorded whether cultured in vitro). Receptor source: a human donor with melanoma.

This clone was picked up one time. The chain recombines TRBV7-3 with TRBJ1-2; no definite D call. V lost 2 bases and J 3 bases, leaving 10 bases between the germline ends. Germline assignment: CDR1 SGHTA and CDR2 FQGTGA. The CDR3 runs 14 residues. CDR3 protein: CASSLSGEDYGYTF. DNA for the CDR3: TGTGCCAGCAGCTTATCCGGGGAAGACTATGGCTACACCTTC.

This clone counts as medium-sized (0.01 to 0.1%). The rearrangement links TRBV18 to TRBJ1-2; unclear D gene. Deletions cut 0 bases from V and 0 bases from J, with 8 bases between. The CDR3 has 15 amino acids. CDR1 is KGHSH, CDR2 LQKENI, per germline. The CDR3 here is CASSPPDHPNYGYTF. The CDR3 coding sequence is TGTGCCAGCTCACCACCGGATCATCCTAACTATGGCTACACCTTC.

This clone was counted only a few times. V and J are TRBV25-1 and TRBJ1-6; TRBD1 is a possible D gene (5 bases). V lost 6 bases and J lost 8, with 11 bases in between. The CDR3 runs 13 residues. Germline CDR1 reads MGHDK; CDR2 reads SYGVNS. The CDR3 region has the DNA TGTGCCAGCAGGCGGGGGACTGATTCACCCCTCCACTTT. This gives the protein CASRRGTDSPLHF.

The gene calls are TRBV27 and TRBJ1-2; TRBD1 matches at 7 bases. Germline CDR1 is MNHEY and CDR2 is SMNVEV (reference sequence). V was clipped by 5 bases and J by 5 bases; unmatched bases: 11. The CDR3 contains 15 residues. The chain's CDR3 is CASSPRGQGGYGYTF. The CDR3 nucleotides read TGTGCCAGCAGTCCACGAGGGCAGGGGGGTTATGGCTACACCTTC.

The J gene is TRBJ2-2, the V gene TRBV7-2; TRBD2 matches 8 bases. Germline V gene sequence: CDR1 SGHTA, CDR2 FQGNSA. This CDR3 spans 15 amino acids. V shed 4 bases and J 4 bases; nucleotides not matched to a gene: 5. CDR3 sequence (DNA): TGTGCCAGCAGCTCGGGACTAGGGGGCACCGGGGAGCTGTTTTTT. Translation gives CASSSGLGGTGELFF.

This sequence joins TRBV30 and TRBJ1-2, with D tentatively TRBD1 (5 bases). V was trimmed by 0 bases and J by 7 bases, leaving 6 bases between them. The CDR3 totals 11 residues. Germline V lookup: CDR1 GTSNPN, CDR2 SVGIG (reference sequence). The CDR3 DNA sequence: TGTGCCTGGAGTGTGGGGGGTGGCTACACCTTC. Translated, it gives CAWSVGGGYTF.

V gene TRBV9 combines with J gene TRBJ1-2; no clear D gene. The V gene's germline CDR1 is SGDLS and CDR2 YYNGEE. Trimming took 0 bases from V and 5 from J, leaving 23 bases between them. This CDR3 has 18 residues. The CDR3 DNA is TGTGCCAGCAGCGTAGCTACGTTTTGGGGAGAGCTGGAGTATGGCTACACCTTC. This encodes CASSVATFWGELEYGYTF. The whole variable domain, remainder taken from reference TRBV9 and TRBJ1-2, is DSGVTQTPKHLITATGQRVTLRCSPRSGDLSVYWYQQSLDQGLQFLIQYYNGEERAKGNILERFSAQQFPDLHSELNLSSLELGDSALYFCASSVATFWGELEYGYTFGSGTRLTVV.

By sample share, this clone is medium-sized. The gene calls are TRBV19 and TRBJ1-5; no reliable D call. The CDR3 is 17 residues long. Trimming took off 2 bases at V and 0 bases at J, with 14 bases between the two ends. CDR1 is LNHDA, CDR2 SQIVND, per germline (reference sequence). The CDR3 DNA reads TGTGCCAGTAGTATATTCGAAGGCGGGTATAGCAATCAGCCCCAGCATTTT. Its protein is CASSIFEGGYSNQPQHF. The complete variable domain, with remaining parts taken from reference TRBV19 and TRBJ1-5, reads DGGITQSPKYLFRKEGQNVTLSCEQNLNHDAMYWYRQDPGQGLRLIYYSQIVNDFQKGDIAEGYSVSREKKESFPLTVTSAQKNPTAFYLCASSIFEGGYSNQPQHFGDGTRLSIL.

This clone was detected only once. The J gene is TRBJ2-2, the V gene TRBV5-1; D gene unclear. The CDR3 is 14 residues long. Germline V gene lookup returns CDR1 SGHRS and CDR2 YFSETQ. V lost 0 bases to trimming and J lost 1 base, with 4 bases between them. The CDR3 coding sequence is TGCGCCAGCAGCTTGGAAGGGAACACCGGGGAGCTGTTTTTT. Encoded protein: CASSLEGNTGELFF.

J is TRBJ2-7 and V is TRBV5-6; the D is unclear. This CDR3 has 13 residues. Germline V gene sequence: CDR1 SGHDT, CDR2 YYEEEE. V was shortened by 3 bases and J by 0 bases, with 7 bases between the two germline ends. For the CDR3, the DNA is TGTGCCAGCAGCTCCTGGAACTCCTACGAGCAGTACTTC. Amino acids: CASSSWNSYEQYF.

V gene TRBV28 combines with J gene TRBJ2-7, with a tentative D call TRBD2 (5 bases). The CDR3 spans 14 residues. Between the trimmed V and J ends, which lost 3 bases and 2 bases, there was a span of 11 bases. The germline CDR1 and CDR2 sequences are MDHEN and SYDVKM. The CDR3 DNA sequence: TGTGCCAGCAGTTTTAATTTCGGGACCTACGAGCAGTACTTC. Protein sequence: CASSFNFGTYEQYF. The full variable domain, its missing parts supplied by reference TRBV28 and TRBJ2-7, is DVKVTQSSRYLVKRTGEKVFLECVQDMDHENMFWYRQDPGLGLRLIYFSYDVKMKEKGDIPEGYSVSREKKERFSLILESASTNQTSMYLCASSFNFGTYEQYFGPGTRLTVT.

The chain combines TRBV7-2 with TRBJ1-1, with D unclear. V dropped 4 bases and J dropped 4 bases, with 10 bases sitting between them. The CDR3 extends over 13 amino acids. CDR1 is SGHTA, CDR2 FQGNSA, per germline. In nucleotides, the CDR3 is TGTGCCAGCAGCTCATCGGGCGGCACTGAAGCTTTCTTT. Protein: CASSSSGGTEAFF.

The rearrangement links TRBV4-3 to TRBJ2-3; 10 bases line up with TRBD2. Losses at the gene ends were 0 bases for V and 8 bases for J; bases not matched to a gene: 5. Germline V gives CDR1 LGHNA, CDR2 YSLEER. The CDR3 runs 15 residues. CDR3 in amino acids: CASSQDPASGGTQYF. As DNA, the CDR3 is TGCGCCAGCAGCCAAGATCCTGCTAGCGGGGGTACGCAGTATTTT.

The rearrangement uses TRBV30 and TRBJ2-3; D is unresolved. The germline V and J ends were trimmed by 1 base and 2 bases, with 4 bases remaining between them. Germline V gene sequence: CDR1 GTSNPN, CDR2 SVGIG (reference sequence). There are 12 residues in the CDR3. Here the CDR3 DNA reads TGTGCCTGGAGTGCGAACACAGATACGCAGTATTTT. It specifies CAWSANTDTQYF.

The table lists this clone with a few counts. CDR3 bases: TGTGCCAGCAGCGCCCGGGACAGGGTAGATGGCTACACCTTC. Translated: CASSARDRVDGYTF. The chain uses TRBV9 and TRBJ1-2; 9 bases are shared with TRBD1. Trimming cost V 3 bases and J 6 bases; bases outside gene matches: 6. This CDR3 contains 14 residues. The germline V gene has CDR1 SGDLS and CDR2 YYNGEE.

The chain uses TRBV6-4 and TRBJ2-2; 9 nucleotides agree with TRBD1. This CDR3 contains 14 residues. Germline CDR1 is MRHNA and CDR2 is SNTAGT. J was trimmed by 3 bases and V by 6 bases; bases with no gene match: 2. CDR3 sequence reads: CASRGDRDTGELFF. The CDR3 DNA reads TGTGCCAGCAGGGGGGACAGGGACACCGGGGAGCTGTTTTTT.

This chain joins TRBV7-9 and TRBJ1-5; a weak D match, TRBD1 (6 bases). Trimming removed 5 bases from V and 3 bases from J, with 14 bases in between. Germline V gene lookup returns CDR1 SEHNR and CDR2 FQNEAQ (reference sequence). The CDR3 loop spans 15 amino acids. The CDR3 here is CASSPSGQNNQPQHF. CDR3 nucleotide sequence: TGTGCCAGCAGCCCGTCCGGACAGAACAATCAGCCCCAGCATTTT.

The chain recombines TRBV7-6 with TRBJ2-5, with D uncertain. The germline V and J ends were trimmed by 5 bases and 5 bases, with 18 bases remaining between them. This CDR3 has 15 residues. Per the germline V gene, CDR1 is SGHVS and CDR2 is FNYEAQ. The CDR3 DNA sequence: TGTGCCAGCAGCCCCGGGCACCGAGTAGGGGAGACCCAGTACTTC. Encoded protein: CASSPGHRVGETQYF.

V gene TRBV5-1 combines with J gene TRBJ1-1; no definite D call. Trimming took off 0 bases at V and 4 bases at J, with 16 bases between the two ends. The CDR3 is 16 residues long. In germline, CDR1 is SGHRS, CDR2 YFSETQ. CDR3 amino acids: CASSLAGGRSTTEAFF. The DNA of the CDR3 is TGCGCCAGCAGCTTGGCCGGTGGACGGAGTACCACTGAAGCTTTCTTT.

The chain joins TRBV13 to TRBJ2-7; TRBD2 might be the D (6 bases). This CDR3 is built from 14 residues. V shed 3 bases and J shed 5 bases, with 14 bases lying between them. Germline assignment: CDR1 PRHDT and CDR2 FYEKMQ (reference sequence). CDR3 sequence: CASSLGGAGNEQYF. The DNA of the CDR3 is TGTGCCAGCAGCTTGGGGGGTGCTGGGAACGAGCAGTACTTC.

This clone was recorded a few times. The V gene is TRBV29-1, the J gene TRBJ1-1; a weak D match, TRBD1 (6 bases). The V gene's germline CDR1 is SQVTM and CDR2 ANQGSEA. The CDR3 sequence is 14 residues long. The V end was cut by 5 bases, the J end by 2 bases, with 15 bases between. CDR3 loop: CSVSKGGANTEAFF. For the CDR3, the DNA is TGCAGCGTTTCAAAGGGGGGGGCAAACACTGAAGCTTTCTTT.

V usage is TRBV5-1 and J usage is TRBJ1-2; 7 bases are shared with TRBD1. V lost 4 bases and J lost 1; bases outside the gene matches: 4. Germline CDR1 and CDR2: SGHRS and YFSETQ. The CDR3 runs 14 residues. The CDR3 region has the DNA TGCGCCAGCAGCCATCAGGGGGGTAACTATGGCTACACCTTC. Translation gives CASSHQGGNYGYTF.

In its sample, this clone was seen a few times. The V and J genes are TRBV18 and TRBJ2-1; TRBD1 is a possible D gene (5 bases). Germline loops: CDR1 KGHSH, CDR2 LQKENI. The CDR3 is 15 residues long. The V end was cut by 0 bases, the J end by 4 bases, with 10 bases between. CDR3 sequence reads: CASSPPARAYNEQFF. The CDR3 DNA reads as TGTGCCAGCTCACCACCGGCCAGGGCATACAATGAGCAGTTCTTC.

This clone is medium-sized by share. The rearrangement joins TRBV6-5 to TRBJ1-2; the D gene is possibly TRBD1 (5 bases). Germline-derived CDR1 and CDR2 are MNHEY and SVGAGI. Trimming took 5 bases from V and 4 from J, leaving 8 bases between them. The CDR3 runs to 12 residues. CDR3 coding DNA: TGTGCCAGCAGTCGGGACTTCTATGGCTACACCTTC. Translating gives CASSRDFYGYTF.

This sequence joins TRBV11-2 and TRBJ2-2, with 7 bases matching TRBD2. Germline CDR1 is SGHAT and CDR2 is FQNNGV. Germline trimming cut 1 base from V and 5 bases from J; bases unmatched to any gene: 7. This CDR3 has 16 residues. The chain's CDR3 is CASSLARGVWTGELFF. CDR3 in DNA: TGTGCCAGCAGCTTAGCACGGGGGGTCTGGACCGGGGAGCTGTTTTTT.

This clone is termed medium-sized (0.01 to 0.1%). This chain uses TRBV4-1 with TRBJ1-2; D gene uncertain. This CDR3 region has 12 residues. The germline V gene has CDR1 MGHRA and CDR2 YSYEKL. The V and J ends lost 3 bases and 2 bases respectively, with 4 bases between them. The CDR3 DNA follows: TGCGCCAGCAGCCAGGGAAACTATGGCTACACCTTC. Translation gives CASSQGNYGYTF.

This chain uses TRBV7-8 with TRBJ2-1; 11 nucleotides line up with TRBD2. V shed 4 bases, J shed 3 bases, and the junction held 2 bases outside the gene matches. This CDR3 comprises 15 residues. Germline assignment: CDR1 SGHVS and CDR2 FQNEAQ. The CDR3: CASSSGLADYNEQFF. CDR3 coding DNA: TGTGCCAGCAGCTCGGGACTAGCGGACTACAATGAGCAGTTCTTC.

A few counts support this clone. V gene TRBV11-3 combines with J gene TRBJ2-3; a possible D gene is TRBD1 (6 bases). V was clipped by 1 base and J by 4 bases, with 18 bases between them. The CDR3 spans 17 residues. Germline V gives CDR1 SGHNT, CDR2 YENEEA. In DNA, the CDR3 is TGTGCCAGCAGCTTAGGGCATGGCCAGCCAGGGGCAGATACGCAGTATTTT. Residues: CASSLGHGQPGADTQYF.